The present T cell receptor beta chain was sequenced within a study of blood T cell repertoires in COVID-19. Study-wide context: PBMCs, B-cell-depleted T cells, or T cells provided the cDNA or gDNA that made up the material.

As processed by the authors: Researchers report that nucleated cell counts were estimated from reference gene primer amplification. Clones were read by immunoSEQ multiplex PCR, and TCRdb kept only the in-frame ones, dropping some. D and trimming come from the DNA, and the V and J calls and clone size come from that table. The data contain fewer than 250,000 clones, about 85% of them singletons. CDR3 size: 15 residues. Looked up from germline, CDR1 is SGHDN and CDR2 is FVKESK. V gave up 5 bases and J gave up 0 bases; unmatched junction bases: 4. During active infection, Seattle patients enrolled and were then monitored through disease.

The receptor's source is a woman of 80 years or more with COVID-19, enrolled during active disease. V is TRBV14 and J is TRBJ1-3; 7 positions agree with TRBD1. Sequencing used peripheral blood. The CDR3 nucleotides are TGTGCCAGCAGCGGACAGGAATACTCTGGAAACACCATATATTTT. Translating it yields CASSGQEYSGNTIYF. Based on the CDR3 plus reference TRBV14 and TRBJ1-3, the full variable domain is EAGVTQFPSHSVIEKGQTVTLRCDPISGHDNLYWYRRVMGKEIKFLLHFVKESKQDESGMPNNRFLAERTGGTYSTLKVQPAELEDSGVYFCASSGQEYSGNTIYFGEGSWLTVV.